This T cell receptor beta chain was sequenced in a study of blood T cell repertoires in COVID-19 (dated by TCRdb to between 2020 and 2021). Background for the entire study: Collaborator samples came from the United States, Italy and Spain and covered acute and convalescent phases of COVID-19. The material from the prospective study consisted of cDNA or gDNA derived from T cells, B-cell-depleted T cells, or PBMCs. Subjects who had been exposed to COVID-19, were actively infected with it, or had recovered from it provided the deeply sampled blood TCRbeta repertoires that made up the dataset. The repertoires were released in a freely available public database intended as a resource for research on the immune response to SARS-CoV-2. Samples came from the ongoing ImmuneRACE study (first 160 participants) plus 1,254 subjects from 6 global collaborators. Sample metadata almost always included a de-identified subject ID, COVID-19 status, age in years and sex. Where HLA class I and class II types were available, the types were taken from metadata supplied by the sample provider, not from assay-based typing.

Enrolling through a virtual design, the prospective study's participants ranged in age from roughly 18 to 89 years and lived across about two dozen United States geographic areas. Cohort assignment in the prospective study relied on participant-reported clinical history from a screening survey and a study questionnaire. For ImmuneRACE Cohort 3, a participant was defined as recovered based on two consecutive negative NP/OP PCR tests, clearance by a healthcare professional, or resolution of symptoms. In the prospective study, whole blood, serum and a nasopharyngeal or oropharyngeal swab were collected from each participant by mobile phlebotomists. Additional blood draws and questionnaires over an approximately 2-month period could optionally be provided by prospective study participants. Blood samples from the prospective study were shipped frozen or at room temperature prior to DNA extraction. About this clone itself: This receptor's antigen is unknown. No much larger clonotype is one base removed from it; base qualities were not supplied.

Here is what the overall study found, with its caveats: The amount of clinical and demographic metadata varied by source and participant and was provided uncurated.

TCRbeta CDR3 regions were amplified from genomic DNA by means of the immunoSEQ Assay, a bias-controlled multiplex PCR. On the study's bioinformatics: The number of nucleated cells in each sample was estimated by amplification of reference gene primers within the assay. To quantify the absolute abundance of each unique TCRbeta CDR3 rearrangement, sequence reads were collapsed and filtered. Productive Simpson clonality was computed per sample as the square root of Simpson's diversity index over productive rearrangements. TCRdb took this table from immuneACCESS and kept in-frame rearrangements with V and J called. Such tables lack part of the clones; where checked against another copy, unresolved V genes explain under half of the gap, and the rest is unexplained. That table supplies the V and J calls and clone size; D and trimming were determined from the DNA. The sample table records 150,000 to 250,000 clones; approximately 80% of these occur just once. Clones ranked in the top ten supply 10% to 15% of the sample.

In the germline V gene, CDR1 corresponds to SGHAT and CDR2 to FQNNGV. The cysteine opens and the phenylalanine closes a CDR3 of 13 amino acids. The DNA shown is the 39-base CDR3, in frame from base 1. V lost 5 bases and J lost 1 base; the stretch between them is 8 bases long. This sequence uses TRBV11-2 and TRBJ1-2, with the identity of the D gene unclear. The sequence came from a man between 40 and 49 years old who had recovered from COVID-19. Sequencing used PBMCs or T cells enriched from blood (not recorded which). The DNA sequence reads TGTGCCAGCAGCCCAGACATTAACTATGGCTACACCTTC. The resulting protein is CASSPDINYGYTF.